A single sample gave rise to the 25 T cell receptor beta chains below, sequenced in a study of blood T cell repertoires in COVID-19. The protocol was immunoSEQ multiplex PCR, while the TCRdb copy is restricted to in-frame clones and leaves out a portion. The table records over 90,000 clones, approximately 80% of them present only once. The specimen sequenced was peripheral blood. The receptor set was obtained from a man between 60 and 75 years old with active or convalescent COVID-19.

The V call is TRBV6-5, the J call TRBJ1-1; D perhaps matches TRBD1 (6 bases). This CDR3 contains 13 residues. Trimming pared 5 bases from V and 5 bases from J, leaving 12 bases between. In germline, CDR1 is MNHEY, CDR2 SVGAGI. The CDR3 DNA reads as TGTGCCAGCAGTAGAACAGGGCGGACTGAAGCTTTCTTT. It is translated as CASSRTGRTEAFF.

The CDR3 sequence: CAWSVSTSTDTQYF. The DNA of the CDR3 is TGTGCCTGGAGTGTCTCGACTAGCACAGATACGCAGTATTTT. The chain recombines TRBV30 with TRBJ2-3; D ambiguous. The CDR3 runs 14 residues. Trimming stripped 0 bases from V and 0 bases from J, with 7 bases between. Per the germline V gene, CDR1 is GTSNPN and CDR2 is SVGIG (reference sequence).

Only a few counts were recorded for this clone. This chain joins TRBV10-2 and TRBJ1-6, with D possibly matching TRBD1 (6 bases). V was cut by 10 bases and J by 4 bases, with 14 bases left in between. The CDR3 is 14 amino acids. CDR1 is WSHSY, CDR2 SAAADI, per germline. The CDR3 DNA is TGCGCCACCTCTTTGGGGGCGTATAATTCACCCCTCCACTTT. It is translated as CATSLGAYNSPLHF.

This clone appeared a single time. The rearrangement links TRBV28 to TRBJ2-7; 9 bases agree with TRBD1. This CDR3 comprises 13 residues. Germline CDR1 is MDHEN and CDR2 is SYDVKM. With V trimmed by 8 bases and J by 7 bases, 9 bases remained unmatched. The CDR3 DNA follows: TGTGCCAGCCGTTACAGGGGGCGCGGGGAGCAGTACTTC. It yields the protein CASRYRGRGEQYF.

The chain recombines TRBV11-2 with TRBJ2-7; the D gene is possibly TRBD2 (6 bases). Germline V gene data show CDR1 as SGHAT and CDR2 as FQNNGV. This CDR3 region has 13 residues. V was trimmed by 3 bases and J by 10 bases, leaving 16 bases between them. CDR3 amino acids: CASSLGTEFAQYV. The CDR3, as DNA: TGTGCCAGCAGCTTGGGGACTGAGTTTGCCCAGTACGTC.

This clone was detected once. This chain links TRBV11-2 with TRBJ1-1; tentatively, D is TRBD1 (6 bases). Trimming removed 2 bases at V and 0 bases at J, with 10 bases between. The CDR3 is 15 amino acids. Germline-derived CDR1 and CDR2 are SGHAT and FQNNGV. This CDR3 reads CASSLRGRVNTEAFF. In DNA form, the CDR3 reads TGTGCCAGCAGCTTAAGGGGGAGGGTGAACACTGAAGCTTTCTTT.

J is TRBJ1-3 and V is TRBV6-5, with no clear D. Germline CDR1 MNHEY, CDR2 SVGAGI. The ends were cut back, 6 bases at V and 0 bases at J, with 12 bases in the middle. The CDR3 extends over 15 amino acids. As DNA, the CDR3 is TGTGCCAGCAGCGTTTCCCGGAGCTCTGGAAACACCATATATTTT. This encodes CASSVSRSSGNTIYF.

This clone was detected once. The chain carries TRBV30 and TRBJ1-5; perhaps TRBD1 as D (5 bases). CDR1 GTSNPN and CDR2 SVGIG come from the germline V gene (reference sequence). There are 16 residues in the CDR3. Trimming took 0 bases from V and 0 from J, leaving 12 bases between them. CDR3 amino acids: CAWSVGHAHSNQPQHF. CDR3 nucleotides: TGTGCCTGGAGTGTTGGACACGCCCATAGCAATCAGCCCCAGCATTTT.

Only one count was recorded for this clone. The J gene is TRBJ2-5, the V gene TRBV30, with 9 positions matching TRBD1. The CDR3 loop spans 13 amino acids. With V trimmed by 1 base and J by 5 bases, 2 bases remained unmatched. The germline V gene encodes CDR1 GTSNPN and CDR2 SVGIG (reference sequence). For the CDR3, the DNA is TGTGCCTGGAGTGGGACAGGGGTTGAGACCCAGTACTTC. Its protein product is CAWSGTGVETQYF.

This CDR3 is CASSLGTPGNTIYF. CDR3 sequence (DNA): TGTGCCAGCAGCTTGGGGACACCAGGAAACACCATATATTTT. The chain joins TRBV7-9 to TRBJ1-3; a possible D gene is TRBD1 (6 bases). V lost 3 bases and J lost 4, with 10 bases in between. Germline V lookup: CDR1 SEHNR, CDR2 FQNEAQ (reference sequence). The CDR3 has 14 residues. The whole variable domain, filled in from reference TRBV7-9 and TRBJ1-3, reads DTGVSQNPRHKITKRGQNVTFRCDPISEHNRLYWYRQTLGQGPEFLTYFQNEAQLEKSRLLSDRFSAERPKGSFSTLEIQRTEQGDSAMYLCASSLGTPGNTIYFGEGSWLTVV.

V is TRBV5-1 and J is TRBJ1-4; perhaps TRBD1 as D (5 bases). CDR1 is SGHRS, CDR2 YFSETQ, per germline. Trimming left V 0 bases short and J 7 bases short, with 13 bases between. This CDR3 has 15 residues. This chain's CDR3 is CASSLDGQGSEKLFF. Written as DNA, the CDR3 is TGCGCCAGCAGCTTGGATGGGCAGGGAAGTGAAAAACTGTTTTTT.

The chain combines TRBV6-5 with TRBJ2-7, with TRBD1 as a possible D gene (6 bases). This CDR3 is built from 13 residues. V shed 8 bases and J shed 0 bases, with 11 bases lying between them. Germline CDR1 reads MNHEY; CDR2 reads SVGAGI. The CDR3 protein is CASRTGSSYEQYF. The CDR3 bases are TGTGCCAGCCGAACAGGGTCCTCCTACGAGCAGTACTTC.

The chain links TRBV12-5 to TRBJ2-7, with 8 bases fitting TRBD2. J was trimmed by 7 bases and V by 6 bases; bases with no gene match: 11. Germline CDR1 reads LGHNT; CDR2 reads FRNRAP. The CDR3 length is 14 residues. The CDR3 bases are TGTGCTAGTGGCCCGGGGGGGGGACGAAGGGAGCAGTACTTC. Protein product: CASGPGGGRREQYF.

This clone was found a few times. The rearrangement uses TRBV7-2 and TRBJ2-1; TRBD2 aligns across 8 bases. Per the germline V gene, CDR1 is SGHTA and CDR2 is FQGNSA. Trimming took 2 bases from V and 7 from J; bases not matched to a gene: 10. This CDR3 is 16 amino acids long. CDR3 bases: TGTGCCAGCAGCTTAAAGACGCCGGGAGGGGTTAATGAGCAGTTCTTC. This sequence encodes CASSLKTPGGVNEQFF. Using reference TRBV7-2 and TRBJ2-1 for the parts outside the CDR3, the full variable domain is GAGVSQSPSNKVTEKGKDVELRCDPISGHTALYWYRQSLGQGLEFLIYFQGNSAPDKSGLPSDRFSAERTGGSVSTLTIQRTQQEDSAVYLCASSLKTPGGVNEQFFGPGTRLTVL.

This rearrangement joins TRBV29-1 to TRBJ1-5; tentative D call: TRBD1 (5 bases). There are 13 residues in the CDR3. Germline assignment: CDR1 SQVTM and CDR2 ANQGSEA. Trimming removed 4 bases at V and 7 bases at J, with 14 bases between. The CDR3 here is CSVGLGRGQPQHF. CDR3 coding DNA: TGCAGCGTTGGGTTGGGGCGGGGGCAGCCCCAGCATTTT. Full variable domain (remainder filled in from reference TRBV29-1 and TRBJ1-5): SAVISQKPSRDICQRGTSLTIQCQVDSQVTMMFWYRQQPGQSLTLIATANQGSEATYESGFVIDKFPISRPNLTFSTLTVSNMSPEDSSIYLCSVGLGRGQPQHFGDGTRLSIL.

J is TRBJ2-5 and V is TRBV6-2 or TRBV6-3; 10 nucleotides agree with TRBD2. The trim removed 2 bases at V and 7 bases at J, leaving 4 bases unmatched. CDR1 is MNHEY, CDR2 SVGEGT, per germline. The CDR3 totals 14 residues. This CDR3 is CASSYLAGAATQYF. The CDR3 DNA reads TGTGCCAGCAGTTACCTAGCGGGAGCGGCGACCCAGTACTTC.

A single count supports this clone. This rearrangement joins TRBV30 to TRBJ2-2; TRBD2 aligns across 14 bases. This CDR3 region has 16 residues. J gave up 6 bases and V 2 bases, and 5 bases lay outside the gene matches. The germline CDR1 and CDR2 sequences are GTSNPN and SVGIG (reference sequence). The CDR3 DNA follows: TGTGCCTGGAGTCCCGGGACTAGCGGGAGAGCCGGGGAGCTGTTTTTT. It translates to CAWSPGTSGRAGELFF.

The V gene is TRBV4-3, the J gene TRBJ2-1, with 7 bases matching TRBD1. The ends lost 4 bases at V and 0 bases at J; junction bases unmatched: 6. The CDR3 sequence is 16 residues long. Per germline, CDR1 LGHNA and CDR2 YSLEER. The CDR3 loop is CASSRYRGSSYNEQFF. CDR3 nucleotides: TGCGCCAGCAGCCGCTACAGGGGCAGCTCCTACAATGAGCAGTTCTTC.

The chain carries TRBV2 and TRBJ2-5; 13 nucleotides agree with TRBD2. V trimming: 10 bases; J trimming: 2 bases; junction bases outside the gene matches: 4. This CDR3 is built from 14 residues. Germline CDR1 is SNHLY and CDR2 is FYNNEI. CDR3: CATGTSGIQETQYF. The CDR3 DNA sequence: TGTGCCACGGGGACTAGCGGGATACAAGAGACCCAGTACTTC.

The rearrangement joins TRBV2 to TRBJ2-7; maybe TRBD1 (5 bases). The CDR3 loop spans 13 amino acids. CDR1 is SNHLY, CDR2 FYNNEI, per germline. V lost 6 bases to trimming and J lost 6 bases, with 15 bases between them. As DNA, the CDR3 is TGTGCCAGCAGATCAACACTACAGGTCGAGCAGTACTTC. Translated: CASRSTLQVEQYF.

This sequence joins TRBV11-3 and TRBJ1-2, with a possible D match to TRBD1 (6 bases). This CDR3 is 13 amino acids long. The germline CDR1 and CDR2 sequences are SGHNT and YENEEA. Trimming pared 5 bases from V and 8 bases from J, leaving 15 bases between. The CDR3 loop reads CASSTGIAGGYTF. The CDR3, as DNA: TGTGCCAGCAGCACAGGGATAGCGGGGGGCTACACCTTC.

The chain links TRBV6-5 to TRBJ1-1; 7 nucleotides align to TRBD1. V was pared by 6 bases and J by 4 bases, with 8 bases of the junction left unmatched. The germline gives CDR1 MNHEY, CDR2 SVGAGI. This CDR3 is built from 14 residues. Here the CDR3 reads CASRVSGQATEAFF. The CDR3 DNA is TGTGCCAGCAGGGTCTCCGGACAGGCCACTGAAGCTTTCTTT.

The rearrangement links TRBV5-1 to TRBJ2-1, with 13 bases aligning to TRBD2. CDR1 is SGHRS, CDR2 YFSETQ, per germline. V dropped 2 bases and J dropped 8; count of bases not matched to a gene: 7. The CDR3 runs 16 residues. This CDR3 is CASSFDGTSGTHEQFF. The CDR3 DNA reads TGCGCCAGCAGCTTTGACGGGACTAGCGGGACCCATGAGCAGTTCTTC.

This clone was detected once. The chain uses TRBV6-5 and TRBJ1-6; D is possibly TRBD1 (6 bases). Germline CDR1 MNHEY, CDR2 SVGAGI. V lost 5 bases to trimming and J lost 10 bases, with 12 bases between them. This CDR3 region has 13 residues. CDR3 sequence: CASSSRGWSPLHF. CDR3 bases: TGTGCCAGCAGTAGCAGGGGCTGGTCACCCCTCCACTTT.

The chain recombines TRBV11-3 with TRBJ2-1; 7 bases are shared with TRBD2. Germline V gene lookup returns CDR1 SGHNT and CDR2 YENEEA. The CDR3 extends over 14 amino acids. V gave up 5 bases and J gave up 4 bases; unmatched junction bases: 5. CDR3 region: CASSTTSRYNEQFF. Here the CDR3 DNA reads TGTGCCAGCAGCACGACTAGCCGATACAATGAGCAGTTCTTC.